This T cell receptor (beta chain) originates from a study of cytomegalovirus exposure and HLA in healthy donors. Primers for the PCR totalled 60 Vbeta and 13 Jbeta. Using immunoSEQ multiplex PCR, the repertoire was profiled, and TCRdb retains in-frame clones only, with some absent. The ten most abundant clones cover 4.5% to 5% of a sample with some 72,000 clones. Germline V CDR1 and CDR2: WSHSY, SAAADI. Trimming shortened V by 3 bases and J by 1 base, and 13 bases separated the two germline ends. The CDR3 contains 16 residues. The clonotype was recovered from a man aged 40-49 years in good health and CMV-seronegative. What was sequenced was PBMCs. The chain is built from TRBV10-2 and TRBJ2-1, with D maybe TRBD2 (6 bases). Here the CDR3 DNA reads TGCGCCAGCAGTGAATTCTTCGGGGGATCCTACAATGAGCAGTTCTTC. This gives the protein CASSEFFGGSYNEQFF.